Shown below are 27 T cell receptor beta chains from a single sample sequenced in a study of cytomegalovirus exposure and HLA in healthy donors. The protocol was immunoSEQ multiplex PCR, while the TCRdb copy is restricted to in-frame clones and leaves out a portion. The repertoire consists of over 110,000 clones, with about 83% occurring once and the leading ten covering approximately 1.4%. Material for sequencing was PBMCs. The receptors were gathered from a woman aged 25 to 39 in good health and CMV-seronegative.

The chain employs TRBV4-1 and TRBJ2-3; TRBD2 aligns across 8 bases. Germline-derived CDR1 and CDR2 are MGHRA and YSYEKL. CDR3 length: 18 amino acids. After removal of 4 bases from V and 4 bases from J, the junction contained 16 bases not matched to a gene. The CDR3 coding sequence is TGCGCCAGCAGCCGAGCCCTATTAGCGGGGATTGGAGCAGATACGCAGTATTTT. Amino acid sequence: CASSRALLAGIGADTQYF.

The chain couples TRBV9 to TRBJ2-7; the D is unclear. The CDR3 runs to 13 residues. CDR1 is SGDLS and CDR2 is YYNGEE in the germline V gene. The V and J ends lost 4 bases and 3 bases respectively, with 11 bases between them. CDR3 in amino acids: CASSPSPYYEQYF. Written as DNA, the CDR3 is TGTGCCAGCAGCCCGTCCCCGTACTACGAGCAGTACTTC.

The sample holds one count of this clone. The V call is TRBV5-1, the J call TRBJ2-5; 7 bases match TRBD2. The CDR3 totals 15 residues. Germline V CDR1 and CDR2: SGHRS, YFSETQ. The junction had 9 bases not matched to a gene; V was cut back by 2 bases and J by 5 bases. CDR3 in amino acids: CASSFLPGGGETQYF. The CDR3 nucleotides read TGCGCCAGCAGCTTCCTACCGGGGGGAGGGGAGACCCAGTACTTC.

This clone came up once. The chain combines TRBV7-2 with TRBJ2-5, with D perhaps TRBD2 (6 bases). In germline, CDR1 is SGHTA, CDR2 FQGNSA. This CDR3 contains 13 residues. The V end lost 5 bases, the J end lost 13 bases, and 20 bases lay between the germline ends. For the CDR3, the DNA is TGTGCCAGCAGCAGCACAATGGGCGCGGGGTGGTACTTC. It is translated as CASSSTMGAGWYF.

The chain uses TRBV11-3 and TRBJ1-3; tentative D call: TRBD1 (6 bases). CDR3 length equals 15 residues. Germline-derived CDR1 and CDR2 are SGHNT and YENEEA. The ends were cut back, 4 bases at V and 4 bases at J, with 14 bases in the middle. CDR3 coding DNA: TGTGCCAGCAGCTGGCGCGGGGGCAAAGGAAACACCATATATTTT. Encoded protein: CASSWRGGKGNTIYF.

V is TRBV11-2 and J is TRBJ1-2, with D unclear. CDR1 and CDR2 from the germline V gene are SGHAT and FQNNGV. The CDR3 is made up of 12 amino acids. Trimming stripped 4 bases from V and 0 bases from J, with 3 bases between. CDR3 protein: CASSSSNYGYTF. DNA for the CDR3: TGTGCCAGCAGCTCGTCTAACTATGGCTACACCTTC.

The gene calls are TRBV5-4 and TRBJ1-1, with 7 bases matching TRBD1. The germline V gene has CDR1 SGHNT and CDR2 YYREEE (reference sequence). The CDR3 contains 15 residues. The ends lost 0 bases at V and 7 bases at J; junction bases unmatched: 9. The CDR3 sequence is CASSLDFTGTDEAFF. The CDR3 DNA sequence: TGTGCCAGCAGCTTGGATTTCACCGGGACAGATGAAGCTTTCTTT.

The chain employs TRBV28 and TRBJ1-2; 9 positions match TRBD1. Germline V gene data show CDR1 as MDHEN and CDR2 as SYDVKM. The CDR3 consists of 15 residues. Trimming at V came to 5 bases and at J to 3 bases, leaving 7 bases not matched to a gene. CDR3 amino acids: CASSPPRDRDYGYTF. The CDR3 DNA is TGTGCCAGCAGTCCCCCCCGGGACAGGGACTATGGCTACACCTTC.

The chain carries TRBV2 and TRBJ2-3; 10 positions match TRBD2. The V gene end was trimmed by 4 bases and the J gene end by 4 bases; junction bases not matched to a gene: 8. CDR1 is SNHLY, CDR2 FYNNEI, per germline. The CDR3 covers 16 residues. The DNA for the CDR3 is TGTGCCAGCAGTGCACCACGAGCGGGGGGGGCAGATACGCAGTATTTT. This sequence encodes CASSAPRAGGADTQYF.

This sequence joins TRBV10-3 and TRBJ1-4, with D perhaps TRBD1 (5 bases). V shed 10 bases and J shed 6 bases, with 18 bases lying between them. Germline loops: CDR1 ENHRY, CDR2 SYGVKD. There are 14 residues in the CDR3. For the CDR3, the DNA is TGTGCCACTGCTGACAGCCGTAATGATGAAAAACTGTTTTTT. Its translation is CATADSRNDEKLFF.

The chain combines TRBV5-1 with TRBJ2-3, with TRBD1 matching 10 bases. The CDR3 sequence is 15 residues long. Germline V lookup: CDR1 SGHRS, CDR2 YFSETQ. The ends lost 0 bases at V and 4 bases at J; junction bases unmatched: 2. CDR3 nucleotides: TGCGCCAGCAGCTTGGCCGGGACAGGGGCAGATACGCAGTATTTT. It codes for CASSLAGTGADTQYF. Based on the CDR3 plus reference TRBV5-1 and TRBJ2-3, the full variable domain is KAGVTQTPRYLIKTRGQQVTLSCSPISGHRSVSWYQQTPGQGLQFLFEYFSETQRNKGNFPGRFSGRQFSNSRSEMNVSTLELGDSALYLCASSLAGTGADTQYFGPGTRLTVL.

This rearrangement joins TRBV6-6 to TRBJ1-5; D is possibly TRBD1 (6 bases). The CDR3 sequence is 15 residues long. V lost 5 bases and J 0 bases, leaving 11 bases between the germline ends. Germline-derived CDR1 and CDR2 are MNHNY and SVGAGI (reference sequence). The CDR3 protein is CASSLRGYSNQPQHF. The CDR3, as DNA: TGTGCCAGCAGTCTCAGGGGATATAGCAATCAGCCCCAGCATTTT.

This clone was seen more than once but under ten times. One junction end disagrees with the germline gene, perhaps due to a read error. The chain uses TRBV7-7 and TRBJ2-1, with 9 nucleotides matching TRBD1. The CDR3 extends over 14 amino acids. Germline assignment: CDR1 SSHAT and CDR2 FNYEAQ (reference sequence). CDR3 sequence reads: CASSLGTGLDEQFF. CDR3 nucleotide sequence: TGTGCTAGCAGCTTAGGGACAGGGTTGGATGAGCAGTTCTTC.

This chain joins TRBV4-1 and TRBJ1-4; 7 bases fit TRBD1. The J segment lost 8 bases and the V segment lost 1 base, leaving 7 bases of the junction unmatched. This CDR3 comprises 15 residues. Germline V lookup: CDR1 MGHRA, CDR2 YSYEKL. The DNA of the CDR3 is TGCGCCAGCAGCCAAGTAGGAGGGGGCCAAGAAAAACTGTTTTTT. It translates to CASSQVGGGQEKLFF.

J is TRBJ2-7 and V is TRBV10-3, with 14 bases lining up with TRBD2. Germline-derived CDR1 and CDR2 are ENHRY and SYGVKD. Germline trimming cut 3 bases from V and 2 bases from J; bases unmatched to any gene: 12. The CDR3 covers 19 residues. The CDR3 here is CAISENTGTSGGPAYEQYF. The CDR3 nucleotides read TGTGCCATCAGTGAAAACACGGGGACTAGCGGGGGTCCCGCCTACGAGCAGTACTTC.

V is TRBV30 and J is TRBJ1-2, with a weak D call TRBD1 (6 bases). This CDR3 is 13 amino acids long. The germline V and J ends were trimmed by 0 bases and 6 bases, with 11 bases remaining between them. Germline values: CDR1 GTSNPN, CDR2 SVGIG (reference sequence). As DNA, the CDR3 is TGTGCCTGGAGTGTATTGGGGGCGAATGGCTACACCTTC. This codes for CAWSVLGANGYTF.

V usage is TRBV2 and J usage is TRBJ1-1; D not certain. Germline V CDR1 and CDR2: SNHLY, FYNNEI. This CDR3 is 13 amino acids long. With 5 bases removed from V and 1 base from J, the gap between germline ends came to 8 bases. Here the CDR3 DNA reads TGTGCCAGCAGTTATACAGAGAACACTGAAGCTTTCTTT. It encodes CASSYTENTEAFF.

The rearrangement uses TRBV28 and TRBJ2-2; 12 positions match TRBD2. The V gene's germline CDR1 is MDHEN and CDR2 SYDVKM. The CDR3 covers 17 residues. Losses at the gene ends were 6 bases for V and 6 bases for J; bases not matched to a gene: 11. CDR3: CASRRRTSGVLPGELFF. CDR3 coding DNA: TGTGCCAGCAGGCGGCGGACTAGCGGGGTGTTGCCCGGGGAGCTGTTTTTT.

Only one count was recorded for this clone. In DNA form, the CDR3 reads TGTGCCAGCAGTTCCCCGTTGGGACTCTATGACACAGATACGCAGTATTTT. Translation: CASSSPLGLYDTDTQYF. The chain joins TRBV28 to TRBJ2-3, with D possibly being TRBD2 (6 bases). The CDR3 is made up of 17 amino acids. V lost 4 bases and J lost 2, with 19 bases in between. Germline CDR1 reads MDHEN; CDR2 reads SYDVKM.

The chain couples TRBV10-3 to TRBJ1-3; 7 bases match TRBD1. The CDR3 sequence is 15 residues long. V lost 8 bases to trimming and J lost 0 bases; unmatched junction nucleotides: 7. Germline V gene lookup returns CDR1 ENHRY and CDR2 SYGVKD. CDR3 residues: CAIGPGQSSGNTIYF. Written as DNA, the CDR3 is TGTGCCATCGGACCGGGACAGAGCTCTGGAAACACCATATATTTT.

The V gene is TRBV27, the J gene TRBJ1-1; 11 positions agree with TRBD1. The CDR3 has 15 residues. Germline CDR1 reads MNHEY; CDR2 reads SMNVEV (reference sequence). The trim removed 2 bases at V and 4 bases at J, leaving 3 bases unmatched. CDR3 sequence: CASSLGGTGGTEAFF. The CDR3 bases are TGTGCCAGCAGTTTAGGTGGGACAGGGGGCACTGAAGCTTTCTTT.

The sample holds one count of this clone. This chain uses TRBV29-1 with TRBJ1-1, with TRBD1 matching 7 bases. Germline trimming cut 6 bases from V and 5 bases from J; bases unmatched to any gene: 9. Germline V gene data show CDR1 as SQVTM and CDR2 as ANQGSEA. The CDR3 sequence is 13 residues long. The CDR3 here is CSVGTALGTEAFF. As DNA, the CDR3 is TGCAGCGTGGGGACAGCCCTTGGAACTGAAGCTTTCTTT. The full variable domain, in which reference TRBV29-1 and TRBJ1-1 provide the parts outside the CDR3, is SAVISQKPSRDICQRGTSLTIQCQVDSQVTMMFWYRQQPGQSLTLIATANQGSEATYESGFVIDKFPISRPNLTFSTLTVSNMSPEDSSIYLCSVGTALGTEAFFGQGTRLTVV.

The rearrangement joins TRBV5-4 to TRBJ2-2; the D gene is possibly TRBD1 (5 bases). Deletions cut 0 bases from V and 8 bases from J, with 11 bases between. The CDR3 is 14 residues long. Germline CDR1 reads SGHNT; CDR2 reads YYREEE (reference sequence). CDR3 in DNA: TGTGCCAGCAGCTTGGAACAGCCAGGGGGGGAGCTGTTTTTT. Translating it yields CASSLEQPGGELFF.

The chain has TRBV7-6 and TRBJ2-3; 7 bases are a match to TRBD1. V trimming: 2 bases; J trimming: 0 bases; junction bases outside the gene matches: 2. Germline V gene data show CDR1 as SGHVS and CDR2 as FNYEAQ. This CDR3 is built from 15 residues. The CDR3 spells CASSLTGASTDTQYF. DNA of the CDR3: TGTGCCAGCAGCTTAACAGGGGCTAGCACAGATACGCAGTATTTT.

The chain recombines TRBV27 with TRBJ2-2, with 11 positions matching TRBD1. CDR3 size: 15 residues. V trimming: 8 bases; J trimming: 4 bases; junction bases outside the gene matches: 6. Germline V gene sequence: CDR1 MNHEY, CDR2 SMNVEV (reference sequence). In DNA, the CDR3 is TGTGCCAGCCAACCCGGGACAGGGGGCACCGGGGAGCTGTTTTTT. Translated: CASQPGTGGTGELFF.

J is TRBJ2-5 and V is TRBV20-1; possibly TRBD2 for D (5 bases). In germline, CDR1 is DFQATT, CDR2 SNEGSKA (reference sequence). Trimming cost V 5 bases and J 2 bases, with 6 bases left between them. CDR3 length: 11 residues. CDR3 loop: CSARGQETQYF. In DNA form, the CDR3 reads TGCAGTGCTCGGGGACAAGAGACCCAGTACTTC.

This chain links TRBV5-1 with TRBJ2-2, with TRBD1 as a possible D gene (5 bases). V gave up 5 bases and J gave up 3 bases, with 11 bases separating them. The CDR3 spans 14 residues. Germline V lookup: CDR1 SGHRS, CDR2 YFSETQ. Here the CDR3 reads CASSIIGDTGELFF. Written as DNA, the CDR3 is TGCGCCAGCAGTATCATAGGGGACACCGGGGAGCTGTTTTTT. Combining the CDR3 with reference TRBV5-1 and TRBJ2-2 gives the whole variable domain KAGVTQTPRYLIKTRGQQVTLSCSPISGHRSVSWYQQTPGQGLQFLFEYFSETQRNKGNFPGRFSGRQFSNSRSEMNVSTLELGDSALYLCASSIIGDTGELFFGEGSRLTVL.